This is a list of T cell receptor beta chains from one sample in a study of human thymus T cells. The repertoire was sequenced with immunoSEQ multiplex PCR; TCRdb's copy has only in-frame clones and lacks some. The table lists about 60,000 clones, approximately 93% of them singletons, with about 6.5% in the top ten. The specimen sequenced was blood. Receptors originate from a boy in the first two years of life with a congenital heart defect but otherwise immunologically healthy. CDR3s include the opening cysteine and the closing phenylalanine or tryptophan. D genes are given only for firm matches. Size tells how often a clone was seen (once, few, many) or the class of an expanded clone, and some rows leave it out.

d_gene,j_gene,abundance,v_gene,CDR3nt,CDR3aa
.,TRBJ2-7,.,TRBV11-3,TGTGCCAGCAGCTTAGGGGGAGAGAAGGGCACCGAGCAGTACTTC,CASSLGGEKGTEQYF
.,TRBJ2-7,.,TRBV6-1,TGTGCCAGCAGTGAAGAGGGGGACTCAGGCTACGAGCAGTACTTC,CASSEEGDSGYEQYF
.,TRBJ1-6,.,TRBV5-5,TGTGCCAGCAGTTACTCAGTCACAGGGCTTAATTCACCCCTCCACTTT,CASSYSVTGLNSPLHF
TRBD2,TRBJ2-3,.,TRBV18,TGTGCCAGCTCAGCCCCGGGACTAGCTGGAGATACGCAGTATTTT,CASSAPGLAGDTQYF
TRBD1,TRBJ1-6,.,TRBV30,TGTGCCTGGTTCTCCGGGACAGGTTTCTCAGGGAATTCACCCCTCCACTTT,CAWFSGTGFSGNSPLHF
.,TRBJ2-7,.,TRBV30,TGTGCCGTTGAATCCAACCGGGCCCCTCGAGCAGGGGTCTACGAGCAGTACTTC,CAVESNRAPRAGVYEQYF
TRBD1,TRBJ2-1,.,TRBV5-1,TGCGCCAGCAGCCCCGGGACAGGCAATGAGCAGTTCTTC,CASSPGTGNEQFF
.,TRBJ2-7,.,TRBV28,TGTGCCAGCAGGATGGGGGCCTTTAGCGGCCCCTACGAGCAGTACTTC,CASRMGAFSGPYEQYF
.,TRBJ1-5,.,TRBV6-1,TGTGCCAGCAGTGACTTTACAGGGAAAGGGCCCCAGCATTTT,CASSDFTGKGPQHF
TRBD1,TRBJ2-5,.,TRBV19,TGTGCCAGTAGTACCAGACAGGGATTGGAGACCCAGTACTTC,CASSTRQGLETQYF
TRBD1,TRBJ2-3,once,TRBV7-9,TGTGCCAGCAGCTTAGTTACAGGGGGGAAAGATACGCAGTATTTT,CASSLVTGGKDTQYF
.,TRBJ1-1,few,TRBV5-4,TGTGCCAGCAGCTTACAAGGGAACACTGAAGCTTTCTTT,CASSLQGNTEAFF
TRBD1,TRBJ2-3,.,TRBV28,TGTGCCAGCAGTTTGGACAGGGATACGCAGTATTTT,CASSLDRDTQYF
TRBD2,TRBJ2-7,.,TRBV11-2,TGTGCCAGCAGCTTAAGATCCCCAGCGGGGGAGCAGTACTTC,CASSLRSPAGEQYF
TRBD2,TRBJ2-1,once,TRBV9,TGTGCCAGCAGCGTAGCGGGGGGGCCCTACAATGAGCAGTTCTTC,CASSVAGGPYNEQFF
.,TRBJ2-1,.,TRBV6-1,TGTGCCAGCAGTGAAAGGTGGGGCGAAGGGCAGGTGGGTTACAATGAGCAGTTCTTC,CASSERWGEGQVGYNEQFF
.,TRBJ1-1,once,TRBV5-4,TGTGCCAGCAGCGTCAGGGGAAACACTGAAGCTTTCTTT,CASSVRGNTEAFF
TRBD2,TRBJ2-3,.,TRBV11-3,TGTGCCAGCAGCTTAGGGCCTAGCGGGGTGCCAGATACGCAGTATTTT,CASSLGPSGVPDTQYF
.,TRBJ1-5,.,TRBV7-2,TGTGCCAGCAGCTTAGCGCCCGATCAGCCCCAGCATTTT,CASSLAPDQPQHF
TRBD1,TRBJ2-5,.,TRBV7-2,TGTGCCAGCAGCTTAGTAGGGGACAGGGGAGAGACCCAGTACTTC,CASSLVGDRGETQYF
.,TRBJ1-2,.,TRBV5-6,TGTGCCAGCAGCGTTCGTGGGGTCCCTACTATAAGCTACACCTTC,CASSVRGVPTISYTF
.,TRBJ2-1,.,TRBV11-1,TGTGCCAGCAGCTTAAGGGACACGTACAATGAGCAGTTCTTC,CASSLRDTYNEQFF
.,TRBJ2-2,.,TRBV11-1,TGTGCCAGCAGCTTAGCGCAAAACACCGGGGAGCTGTTTTTT,CASSLAQNTGELFF
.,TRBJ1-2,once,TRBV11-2,TGTGCCAGCAGCCCCCGGACCCCTAACTATGGCTACACCTTC,CASSPRTPNYGYTF
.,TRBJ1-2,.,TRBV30,TGTGCCTGGAGTCAGGGAGGCTATGGCTACACCTTC,CAWSQGGYGYTF
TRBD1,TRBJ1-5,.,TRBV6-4,TGTGCCAGCACAACAGGGGAAGGCAATCAGCCCCAGCATTTT,CASTTGEGNQPQHF
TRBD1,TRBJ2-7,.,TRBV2,TGTGCCAGCACTGAGACAGGGCGTTATGACTCCTACGAGCAGTACTTC,CASTETGRYDSYEQYF
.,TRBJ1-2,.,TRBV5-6,TGTGCCAGCAGCTTGGGTCTAGAAGTCTATGGCTACACCTTC,CASSLGLEVYGYTF
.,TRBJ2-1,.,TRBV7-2,TGTGCCAGCAGCTTAGTAAGAGGAAAGGATGAGCAGTTCTTC,CASSLVRGKDEQFF
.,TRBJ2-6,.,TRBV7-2,TGTGCCAGCAGCTTAGAATCCGTCCAGAGCTCTGGGGCCAACGTCCTGACTTTC,CASSLESVQSSGANVLTF
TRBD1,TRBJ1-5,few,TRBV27,TGTGCCAGCAGCACAGGGGTCAGCAATCAGCCCCAGCATTTT,CASSTGVSNQPQHF
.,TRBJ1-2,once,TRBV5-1,TGCGCCAGCAGCTCCCAGGCCAACTATGGCTACACCTTC,CASSSQANYGYTF
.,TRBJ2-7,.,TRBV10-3,TGTGCCATCAGTGAGTCTGACAGATTGACCTACGAGCAGTACTTC,CAISESDRLTYEQYF
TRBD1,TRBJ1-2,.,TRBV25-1,TGTGCCAGCAGTGCCCGGGACAGGGACCGCTATGGCTACACCTTC,CASSARDRDRYGYTF
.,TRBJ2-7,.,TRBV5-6,TGTGCCAGCAGCCCAGGGACTTTCATATCCTACGAGCAGTACTTC,CASSPGTFISYEQYF
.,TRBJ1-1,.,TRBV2,TGTGCCAGCATCCTCCAGCAGGGCTTGAACACTGAAGCTTTCTTT,CASILQQGLNTEAFF
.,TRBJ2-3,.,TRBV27,TGTGCCAGCAGTTCCGGAACCACAGATACGCAGTATTTT,CASSSGTTDTQYF
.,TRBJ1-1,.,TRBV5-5,TGTGCCAGCGGGAGGTCCTGGGGGGACACTGAAGCTTTCTTT,CASGRSWGDTEAFF
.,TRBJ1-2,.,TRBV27,TGTGCCAGCGCCAGAGTTAGGGGCCAGAATGGCTACACCTTC,CASARVRGQNGYTF